The 24 T cell receptor beta chains given below trace back to one sample, sequenced in a study of tumor and adjacent non-tumor tissue in lung cancer. The template was RNA from unsorted bulk tissue. More than 3 cm separated this lung sample from the edge of the tumor. Three rounds of nested PCR, following a modified ARM-PCR protocol, produced the TCRbeta library. TCRdb re-called the multiplex PCR reads through MiXCR, storing one row per CDR3 protein. The sample has 35,000 to 55,000 distinct CDR3 sequences, roughly 60% seen once; the top ten hold about 20%. Material: distant non-tumor lung tissue. Every receptor here comes from a woman aged 35 to 49 with non-small cell lung cancer.

The chain couples TRBV11-3 to TRBJ2-1, with 11 nucleotides matching TRBD2. CDR3 size: 16 residues. Germline CDR1 reads SGHNT; CDR2 reads YENEEA. V gave up 5 bases and J gave up 6 bases; unmatched junction bases: 9. The CDR3 loop is CASSDSGLAVINEQFF. In DNA, the CDR3 is TGTGCCAGCAGCGATTCGGGACTAGCGGTCATCAATGAGCAGTTCTTC.

This clonotype was counted many times. V gene TRBV29-1 combines with J gene TRBJ2-1; D possibly corresponds to TRBD2 (6 bases). CDR3 length: 11 residues. Germline V gene lookup returns CDR1 SQVTM and CDR2 ANQGSEA. Trimming stripped 5 bases from V and 16 bases from J, with 18 bases between. DNA of the CDR3: TGCAGCGTTTTTTCCACGGGAGCTTGTTTCTTC. Residues: CSVFSTGACFF.

This clonotype was seen only once. This likely comes from a read error, as the CDR3 has no conserved phenylalanine or tryptophan at its end. This chain uses TRBV5-4 with TRBJ2-7, with TRBD1 identical over 9 bases. The CDR3 runs 15 residues. Germline assignment: CDR1 SGHNT and CDR2 YYREEE (reference sequence). J gave up 4 bases and V 4 bases, and 9 bases lay outside the gene matches. CDR3 residues: CASSEQGQGHYEQYS. DNA for the CDR3: TGTGCCAGCAGCGAACAGGGACAGGGCCATTACGAGCAGTACTCC.

This clonotype was counted ten times or more. The rearrangement joins TRBV2 to TRBJ1-3, with D perhaps TRBD1 (6 bases). CDR1 is SNHLY, CDR2 FYNNEI, per germline. This CDR3 contains 12 residues. Trimming left V 10 bases short and J 4 bases short, with 11 bases between. CDR3 DNA sequence: TGTGCCAAACAGACAGGAGGAAACACCATATATTTT. It encodes CAKQTGGNTIYF.

The sample holds a few counts of this clonotype. Just one base apart from a much larger clone, this may be a read error. The gene calls are TRBV6-2 or TRBV6-3 and TRBJ2-3; 13 bases match TRBD2. This CDR3 has 15 amino acids. The trim removed 6 bases at V and 7 bases at J, leaving 7 bases unmatched. Germline values: CDR1 MNHEY, CDR2 SVGEGT. CDR3 region: CASRTLAGGTYTQYF. The DNA of the CDR3 is TGTGCCAGCAGGACACTAGCGGGAGGGACATATACGCAGTATTTT.

The chain combines TRBV7-9 with TRBJ1-5; D gene uncertain. The CDR3 has 13 amino acids. Trimming removed 3 bases at V and 6 bases at J, with 9 bases between. Germline CDR1 and CDR2: SEHNR and FQNEAQ (reference sequence). The CDR3 DNA sequence: TGTGCCAGCAGCTTTTTCGAAGGTCAGCCCCAGCATTTT. Its protein is CASSFFEGQPQHF.

Points on this clonotype: The conserved phenylalanine or tryptophan normally closing the CDR3 is absent here, so this likely arose from a read error. The genes are TRBV29-1 and TRBJ2-1, with 8 positions matching TRBD2. CDR1 is SQVTM, CDR2 ANQGSEA, per germline. The V segment lost 4 bases and the J segment 6 bases; nucleotides outside the gene matches: 14. The CDR3 length is 16 residues. The CDR3: CSVAGPGGTYSNEQFL. The CDR3, as DNA: TGCAGCGTTGCTGGGCCGGGAGGGACGTACAGCAATGAGCAGTTCTTA.

Notes on this clonotype: Being one base from a much bigger clone, this may be a read error. This CDR3 fails to terminate in the conserved phenylalanine or tryptophan, so it likely reflects a read error. The rearrangement uses TRBV5-4 and TRBJ1-6, with D perhaps TRBD1 (5 bases). The V end was cut by 4 bases, the J end by 9 bases, with 14 bases between. The CDR3 extends over 14 amino acids. The V gene's germline CDR1 is SGHNT and CDR2 YYREEE (reference sequence). The CDR3 is CASSTGTRTSPLHS. In DNA, the CDR3 is TGTGCCAGCAGCACCGGGACTCGTACTTCACCCCTCCACTCT.

In regard to this clonotype: The germline gene is not matched at one end of the junction; a read error may be the cause. The chain uses TRBV7-9 and TRBJ2-1, with 7 bases matching TRBD1. Per the germline V gene, CDR1 is SEHNR and CDR2 is FQNEAQ (reference sequence). The CDR3 contains 15 residues. CDR3 DNA sequence: TGTGCCAGCAGCATGACAGGGTCTGGATACAATGAGCAGTCCTTC. Its translation: CASSMTGSGYNEQSF. Together with reference TRBV7-9 and TRBJ2-1, the CDR3 gives the full variable domain: DTGVSQNPRHKITKRGQNVTFRCDPISEHNRLYWYRQTLGQGPEFLTYFQNEAQLEKSRLLSDRFSAERPKGSFSTLEIQRTEQGDSAMYLCASSMTGSGYNEQSFGPGTRLTVL.

On this clonotype itself: Its ends do not fully match the called genes, so a read error is possible. V usage is TRBV11-2 and J usage is TRBJ2-5; D ambiguous. The CDR3 totals 14 residues. Germline CDR1 and CDR2: SGHAT and FQNNGV. This CDR3 is CANSLHLDQDTQYF. The CDR3, as DNA: TGTGCCAACAGCTTACACCTAGACCAAGATACCCAGTACTTC.

This clonotype was seen a single time. The junction departs from the called germline gene at one end, perhaps through a read error. The chain employs TRBV7-9 and TRBJ2-5, with 8 bases matching TRBD1. The CDR3 extends over 17 amino acids. Germline CDR1 and CDR2: SEHNR and FQNEAQ (reference sequence). CDR3 region: CASSQGQAFPLQETQYF. The CDR3 DNA reads TGTGCCAGCAGCCAGGGACAGGCCTTCCCACTTCAAGAGACTCAGTACTTC.

This clonotype has ten or more counts. The chain joins TRBV29-1 to TRBJ2-2, with D perhaps TRBD2 (6 bases). CDR1 SQVTM and CDR2 ANQGSEA come from the germline V gene. V gave up 5 bases and J gave up 2 bases, with 12 bases separating them. CDR3 length: 14 residues. The CDR3 sequence is CSVHSGANTGELFF. CDR3 coding DNA: TGCAGCGTTCATAGCGGAGCTAACACCGGGGAGCTGTTTTTT.

A few counts support this clonotype. With a much larger clone just one base away, this may be a read error. V gene TRBV29-1 combines with J gene TRBJ2-2; TRBD1 matches at 7 bases. The germline V gene has CDR1 SQVTM and CDR2 ANQGSEA. The CDR3 has 16 amino acids. Trimming removed 0 bases from V and 6 bases from J; junction bases left unmatched: 10. The CDR3 sequence is CSVEDLGAGGAGELFF. Here the CDR3 DNA reads TGCAGCGTTGAAGATCTCGGCGCAGGGGGAGCCGGGGAGCTGTTTTTT.

This clonotype has more than one count but fewer than ten. The gene calls are TRBV11-2 and TRBJ1-2, with a weak D call TRBD1 (5 bases). Per germline, CDR1 SGHAT and CDR2 FQNNGV. The CDR3 contains 13 residues. As DNA, the CDR3 is TGTGCTAACAGTTCCGGGGGTGGTTATGGCTACACCTTC. Translated: CANSSGGGYGYTF.

This sequence joins TRBV10-2 and TRBJ2-2; the D gene is possibly TRBD1 (6 bases). The CDR3 sequence is 16 residues long. Germline CDR1 reads WSHSY; CDR2 reads SAAADI. The V and J ends lost 3 bases and 6 bases respectively, with 17 bases between them. The DNA for the CDR3 is TGCGCCAGCAGTGACCCCGGGACAAGGGGCGCCGGGGAGCTGTTTTTT. It codes for CASSDPGTRGAGELFF.

On this clonotype: A junction end diverges from the germline sequence, so it may reflect a read error. The chain uses TRBV20-1 and TRBJ1-5; TRBD1 matches 7 bases. This CDR3 spans 15 amino acids. Germline V gene lookup returns CDR1 DFQATT and CDR2 SNEGSKA (reference sequence). CDR3 DNA: TGCAGTGCTAGAGATCAGGCAGGGGGGGGTCAGTCCCAGCATTTT. This sequence encodes CSARDQAGGGQSQHF.

The chain is built from TRBV20-1 and TRBJ2-7; possibly TRBD1 for D (5 bases). Germline-derived CDR1 and CDR2 are DFQATT and SNEGSKA (reference sequence). The CDR3 runs 13 residues. The CDR3 reads CTGLDTQSYEQYF. The CDR3 DNA follows: TGCACTGGTTTGGACACCCAGTCCTACGAGCAGTACTTC.

For this clonotype: Germline and junction disagree at one end, which may indicate a read error. The V call is TRBV4-1, the J call TRBJ2-1; maybe TRBD2 (5 bases). The CDR3 contains 14 residues. The germline V gene has CDR1 MGHRA and CDR2 YSYEKL. CDR3 residues: CASSQGSRSDEHFF. CDR3 nucleotides: TGCGCCAGCAGCCAGGGGAGTAGGAGTGATGAGCACTTTTTC.

This clonotype is judged medium-sized. The V gene is TRBV11-2, the J gene TRBJ2-7, with 8 bases lining up with TRBD2. The CDR3 is 14 amino acids. Per germline, CDR1 SGHAT and CDR2 FQNNGV. The junction had 4 bases not matched to a gene; V was cut back by 0 bases and J by 6 bases. The CDR3 region is CASSLEAGVGEQYF. CDR3 bases: TGTGCCAGCAGCTTAGAAGCGGGAGTCGGCGAGCAGTACTTC.

A remark on this clonotype: The junction differs from germline at one of its ends, possibly a read error. The gene calls are TRBV11-2 and TRBJ2-3, with 9 bases identical to TRBD2. CDR3 length: 17 amino acids. The germline gives CDR1 SGHAT, CDR2 FQNNGV. CDR3: CVSSILGGGESTDTQYF. The CDR3 bases are TGTGTCAGCAGCATACTTGGCGGGGGGGAAAGCACAGATACGCAGTATTTT. The full variable domain, its missing parts supplied by reference TRBV11-2 and TRBJ2-3, is EAGVAQSPRYKIIEKRQSVAFWCNPISGHATLYWYQQILGQGPKLLIQFQNNGVVDDSQLPKDRFSAERLKGVDSTLKIQPAKLEDSAVYLCVSSILGGGESTDTQYFGPGTRLTVL.

In this sample, this clonotype turned up many times. CDR3 protein: CASSDGSSDTDTQYF. The CDR3 nucleotides are TGCGCCAGCAGCGACGGATCTAGCGACACAGATACGCAGTATTTT. The V call is TRBV5-1, the J call TRBJ2-3, with D possibly being TRBD2 (6 bases). The germline V gene has CDR1 SGHRS and CDR2 YFSETQ. V was cut by 4 bases and J by 2 bases, with 14 bases left in between. The CDR3 is 15 residues long. The full variable domain, with the rest looked up from reference TRBV5-1 and TRBJ2-3, is KAGVTQTPRYLIKTRGQQVTLSCSPISGHRSVSWYQQTPGQGLQFLFEYFSETQRNKGNFPGRFSGRQFSNSRSEMNVSTLELGDSALYLCASSDGSSDTDTQYFGPGTRLTVL.

Concerning this clonotype: The conserved phenylalanine or tryptophan is not found at the CDR3 terminus, so this likely reflects a read error. This sequence joins TRBV29-1 and TRBJ2-3; either TRBD1 or TRBD2 may supply D (5 bases each). Trimming cost V 6 bases and J 0 bases, with 16 bases left between them. The germline V gene encodes CDR1 SQVTM and CDR2 ANQGSEA. This CDR3 spans 15 amino acids. The CDR3 loop reads CSVVGLAASTDTQYI. The DNA of the CDR3 is TGCAGCGTGGTGGGGCTAGCAGCTAGCACAGATACGCAGTATATT.

The V and J genes are TRBV5-5 and TRBJ2-7; 7 bases fit TRBD1. The germline V gene encodes CDR1 SGHKS and CDR2 YYEKEE (reference sequence). This CDR3 is built from 14 residues. V gave up 6 bases and J gave up 0 bases; unmatched junction bases: 6. Written as DNA, the CDR3 is TGTGCCAGCATCACCGGGACAGACTCCTACGAGCAGTACTTC. Protein product: CASITGTDSYEQYF.

This clonotype was recorded once. One end of the junction fails to match germline, which may point to a read error. The chain couples TRBV12-3 or TRBV12-4 to TRBJ2-3, with TRBD2 matching over 8 bases. This CDR3 region has 16 residues. CDR3 in amino acids: CASTTQVLAGFLTEYF. For the CDR3, the DNA is TGTGCCAGCACCACCCAGGTGTTAGCGGGGTTCCTTACGGAGTATTTT.